The present entry profiles one TCR beta chain with its context. Its antigen is undetermined. The source of the sample is a study of shared clonotypes between healthy human individuals. General observations from the study: Sharing across a few donors was seen in 4% to 6.5% of naive CD4 clonotypes.

Repertoires were generated with immunoSEQ multiplex PCR, while TCRdb's copy carries only in-frame clones and drops some. Of about 800,000 clones in the sample, roughly 96% were seen once. CD45RO-negative CD8 cells positively selected for CCR7 made up the naive population, which excluded terminally differentiated effector memory CD45RA+ cells. V was clipped by 2 bases and J by 2 bases; unmatched bases: 1. The CDR3 extends over 14 amino acids. Germline V lookup: CDR1 SEHNR, CDR2 FQNEAQ (reference sequence). The sequence was collected from a man aged 25-40 years in good health. The sequenced sample consisted of naive CD8+ T cells sorted from blood. The J gene is TRBJ2-5, the V gene TRBV7-9; 8 bases align to TRBD2. The CDR3 sequence: CASSLTSGQETQYF. The CDR3 DNA follows: TGTGCCAGCAGCTTAACTAGCGGACAAGAGACCCAGTACTTC. Based on the CDR3 plus reference TRBV7-9 and TRBJ2-5, the full variable domain is DTGVSQNPRHKITKRGQNVTFRCDPISEHNRLYWYRQTLGQGPEFLTYFQNEAQLEKSRLLSDRFSAERPKGSFSTLEIQRTEQGDSAMYLCASSLTSGQETQYFGPGTRLLVL.